Listed below are T cell receptor beta chains from one sample, sequenced in a study of cytomegalovirus exposure and HLA in healthy donors. The repertoire was sequenced with immunoSEQ multiplex PCR; TCRdb's copy has only in-frame clones and lacks some. The table lists 150,000 to 200,000 clones, roughly 80% of them singletons, with 2.5% to 3% in the top ten. The sequenced sample was PBMCs. These receptors all stem from a woman between 18 and 29 years old in good health and CMV-seropositive. The CDR3 runs from the conserved cysteine through the conserved F or W. D genes are given only for firm matches. Clone size, where shown, is once, few, many, or a class for clones that have expanded.

D	V	size	J	CDR3	DNA
-	TRBV6-6	-	TRBJ2-7	CASRPRGSYEQYF	TGTGCCAGCCGCCCCCGGGGGTCCTACGAGCAGTACTTC
TRBD2	TRBV6-4	-	TRBJ2-1	CASSLAGGGNEQFF	TGTGCCAGCAGTTTAGCGGGGGGCGGCAATGAGCAGTTCTTC
-	TRBV2	-	TRBJ1-2	CASRGRGPIYGYTF	TGTGCCAGCAGGGGGCGAGGACCGATCTATGGCTACACCTTC
-	TRBV19	-	TRBJ1-1	CASTELAGNTEAFF	TGTGCCAGTACCGAACTGGCAGGAAACACTGAAGCTTTCTTT
-	TRBV5-1	-	TRBJ1-1	CASSFSGDTEAFF	TGCGCCAGCAGCTTTTCAGGGGACACTGAAGCTTTCTTT
-	TRBV7-2	once	TRBJ2-7	CASSGRQAGRSYEQYF	TGTGCCAGCAGCGGACGACAAGCGGGCCGCTCCTACGAGCAGTACTTC
-	TRBV27	-	TRBJ2-1	CASTDRAWGSDEQFF	TGTGCCAGCACCGATCGGGCATGGGGCTCCGATGAGCAGTTCTTC
TRBD1	TRBV5-4	-	TRBJ1-1	CASSSKPFWTGGVYTEAFF	TGTGCCAGCAGCTCTAAACCTTTCTGGACAGGGGGAGTTTACACTGAAGCTTTCTTT
-	TRBV7-2	-	TRBJ2-5	CASSLGVSGGGQETQYF	TGTGCCAGCAGCTTAGGTGTTTCCGGAGGTGGACAAGAGACCCAGTACTTC
TRBD2	TRBV25-1	-	TRBJ2-1	CASRGSGGDVGNEQFF	TGTGCCAGCAGGGGTAGCGGGGGGGATGTGGGCAATGAGCAGTTCTTC
TRBD1	TRBV11-1	-	TRBJ1-2	CASSLEGGADYGYTF	TGTGCCAGCAGCTTAGAAGGGGGCGCCGACTATGGCTACACCTTC
TRBD1	TRBV5-6	once	TRBJ1-4	CASSQTGSTNEKLFF	TGTGCCAGCAGCCAGACAGGGTCAACTAATGAAAAACTGTTTTTT
-	TRBV6-1	-	TRBJ1-2	CASSEGRTTSVYGYTF	TGTGCCAGCAGTGAAGGCAGGACAACGTCCGTCTATGGCTACACCTTC
TRBD1	TRBV6-1	-	TRBJ1-3	CASRPTGASGNTIYF	TGTGCCAGCAGACCAACAGGGGCATCTGGAAACACCATATATTTT
-	TRBV20-1	-	TRBJ1-2	CSSVDGYTF	TGCTCTTCGGTCGATGGCTACACCTTC
TRBD2	TRBV7-6	-	TRBJ2-1	CASSQALAGGAYNEQFF	TGTGCCAGCAGTCAAGCCCTAGCGGGGGGGGCCTACAATGAGCAGTTCTTC
-	TRBV27	-	TRBJ1-5	CASSFINQPQHF	TGTGCCAGCAGTTTCATTAATCAGCCCCAGCATTTT
-	TRBV10-3	-	TRBJ1-6	CAISESTGGSYNSPLHF	TGTGCCATCAGTGAGTCGACCGGGGGATCCTATAATTCACCCCTCCACTTT
-	TRBV18	-	TRBJ2-1	CASSPPGPSAGDEQFF	TGTGCCAGCTCACCACCTGGCCCCTCAGCAGGGGATGAGCAGTTCTTC
TRBD1	TRBV6-5	-	TRBJ2-3	CASSYGQGTDTQYF	TGTGCCAGCAGTTACGGACAGGGGACAGATACGCAGTATTTT
TRBD1	TRBV11-2	-	TRBJ1-2	CASSLGGDRGTGYTF	TGTGCCAGCAGCTTAGGAGGGGACAGGGGCACTGGCTACACCTTC
-	TRBV5-1	-	TRBJ1-4	CASSLARRDEKLFF	TGCGCCAGCAGCTTGGCAAGGAGGGACGAAAAACTGTTTTTT
-	TRBV9	-	TRBJ1-2	CASSVGTRSGYTF	TGTGCCAGCAGCGTAGGGACAAGGAGTGGCTACACCTTC
-	TRBV6-5	-	TRBJ1-3	CASSQLGANTIYF	TGTGCCAGCTCCCAATTGGGAGCAAACACCATATATTTT
-	TRBV5-4	-	TRBJ1-1	CASRSSGIFTEAFF	TGTGCCAGCCGGTCGTCGGGGATCTTTACTGAAGCTTTCTTT
-	TRBV18	-	TRBJ1-4	CASSPGLRGRSTEKLFF	TGTGCCAGCTCACCAGGACTCAGAGGGCGATCGACTGAAAAACTGTTTTTT
TRBD1	TRBV6-6	-	TRBJ2-7	CASSRDRGRHEQYF	TGTGCCAGCAGCCGCGACAGGGGTCGACACGAGCAGTACTTC
-	TRBV4-1	-	TRBJ1-2	CASSQVDGVRVDGYTF	TGCGCCAGCAGCCAAGTTGACGGGGTGAGGGTCGATGGCTACACCTTC
TRBD2	TRBV9	-	TRBJ2-7	CASSVDLAGGYEQYF	TGTGCCAGCAGCGTAGATCTAGCGGGGGGCTACGAGCAGTACTTC
TRBD2	TRBV9	-	TRBJ2-5	CILAGGLQETQYF	TGCATACTAGCGGGGGGACTCCAAGAGACCCAGTACTTC
TRBD1	TRBV6-1	-	TRBJ1-4	CASSEAGQGFATNEKLFF	TGTGCCAGCAGTGAAGCGGGACAGGGCTTTGCAACTAATGAAAAACTGTTTTTT
TRBD1	TRBV18	-	TRBJ1-1	CASSPQGQMNTEAFF	TGTGCCAGCTCACCACAGGGACAGATGAACACTGAAGCTTTCTTT
-	TRBV6-1	once	TRBJ2-3	CASNRGATDTQYF	TGTGCCAGCAACCGGGGGGCAACAGATACGCAGTATTTT
TRBD1	TRBV6-6	-	TRBJ2-7	CATKPLGRDRGNEQYF	TGTGCCACCAAACCCTTAGGGCGGGACAGGGGAAACGAGCAGTACTTC
-	TRBV13	-	TRBJ1-6	CASSRNPPPRTDSPLHF	TGTGCCAGCAGCCGAAACCCACCTCCACGGACAGATTCACCCCTCCACTTT
TRBD1	TRBV2	-	TRBJ1-1	CASSYRGSNTEAFF	TGTGCCAGCAGTTACAGGGGTTCGAACACTGAAGCTTTCTTT